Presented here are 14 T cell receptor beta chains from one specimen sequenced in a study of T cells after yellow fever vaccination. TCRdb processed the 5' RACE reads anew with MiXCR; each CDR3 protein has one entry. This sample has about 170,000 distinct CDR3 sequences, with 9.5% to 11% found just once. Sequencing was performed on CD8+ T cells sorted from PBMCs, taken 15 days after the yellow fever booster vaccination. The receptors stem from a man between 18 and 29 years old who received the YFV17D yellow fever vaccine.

The CDR3 spells CASSSAGRTDTQYF. The CDR3 DNA is TGTGCCAGCAGTTCTGCAGGCCGCACAGATACGCAGTATTTT. This sequence joins TRBV12-3 or TRBV12-4 and TRBJ2-3; no clear D. Trimming took off 4 bases at V and 1 base at J, with 9 bases between the two ends. This CDR3 contains 14 residues.

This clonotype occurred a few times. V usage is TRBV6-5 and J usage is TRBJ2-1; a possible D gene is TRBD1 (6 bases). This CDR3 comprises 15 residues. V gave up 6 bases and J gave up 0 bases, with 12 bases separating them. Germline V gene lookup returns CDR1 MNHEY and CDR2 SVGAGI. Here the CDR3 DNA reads TGTGCCAGCAGCCCAAGGGGGAGCTCCTACAATGAGCAGTTCTTC. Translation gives CASSPRGSSYNEQFF.

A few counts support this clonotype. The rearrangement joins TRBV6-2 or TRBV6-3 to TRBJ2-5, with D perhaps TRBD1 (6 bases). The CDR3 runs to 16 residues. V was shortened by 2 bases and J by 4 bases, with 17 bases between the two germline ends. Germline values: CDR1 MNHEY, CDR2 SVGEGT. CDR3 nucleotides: TGTGCCAGCAGTTACCAGGGCAGGGGCATTCGAGAGACCCAGTACTTC. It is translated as CASSYQGRGIRETQYF.

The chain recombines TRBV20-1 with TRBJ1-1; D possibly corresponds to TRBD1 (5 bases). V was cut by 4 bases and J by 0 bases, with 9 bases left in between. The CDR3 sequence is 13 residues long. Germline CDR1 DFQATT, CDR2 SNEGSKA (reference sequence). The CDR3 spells CSATGTLNTEAFF. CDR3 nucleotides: TGCAGTGCTACAGGGACCTTGAACACTGAAGCTTTCTTT.

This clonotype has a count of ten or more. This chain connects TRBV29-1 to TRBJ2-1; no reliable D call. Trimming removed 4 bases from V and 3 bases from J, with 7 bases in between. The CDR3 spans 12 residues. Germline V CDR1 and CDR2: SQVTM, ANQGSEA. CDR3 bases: TGCAGCGTTGTCACAGACTACAATGAGCAGTTCTTC. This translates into CSVVTDYNEQFF.

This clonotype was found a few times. The CDR3 sequence: CASSTTGETDNEQFF. The CDR3 DNA reads TGTGCCAGCAGCACGACAGGGGAGACGGACAATGAGCAGTTCTTC. This rearrangement joins TRBV9 to TRBJ2-1; 8 bases match TRBD1. V lost 4 bases and J lost 5; bases outside the gene matches: 8. Germline values: CDR1 SGDLS, CDR2 YYNGEE. This CDR3 is built from 15 residues.

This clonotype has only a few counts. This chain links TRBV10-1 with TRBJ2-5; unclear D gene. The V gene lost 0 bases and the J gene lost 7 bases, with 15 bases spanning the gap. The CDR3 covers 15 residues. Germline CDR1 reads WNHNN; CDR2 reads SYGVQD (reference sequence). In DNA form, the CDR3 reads TGCGCCAGCAGTGAGTCCCGGGCCCTTATGGGGACCCAGTACTTC. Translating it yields CASSESRALMGTQYF.

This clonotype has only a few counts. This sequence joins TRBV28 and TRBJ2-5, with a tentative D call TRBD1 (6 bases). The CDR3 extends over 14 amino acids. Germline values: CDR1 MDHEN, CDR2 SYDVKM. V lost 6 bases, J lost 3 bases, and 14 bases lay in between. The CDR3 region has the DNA TGTGCCAGCAGCCTACCCTGGGACAAAGAGACCCAGTACTTC. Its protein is CASSLPWDKETQYF.

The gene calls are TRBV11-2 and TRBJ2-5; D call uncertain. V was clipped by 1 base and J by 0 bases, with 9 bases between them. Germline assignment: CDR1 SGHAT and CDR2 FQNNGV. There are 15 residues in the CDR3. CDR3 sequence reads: CASSLGQADQETQYF. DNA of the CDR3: TGTGCCAGCAGCTTAGGGCAGGCGGACCAAGAGACCCAGTACTTC.

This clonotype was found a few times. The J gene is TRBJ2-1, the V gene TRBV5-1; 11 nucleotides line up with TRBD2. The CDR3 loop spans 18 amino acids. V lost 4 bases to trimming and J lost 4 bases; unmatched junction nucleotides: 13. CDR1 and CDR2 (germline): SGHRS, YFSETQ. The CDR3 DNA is TGCGCCAGCAGCCGCGGTGTGGCCGGGACTAGCGGATACAATGAGCAGTTCTTC. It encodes CASSRGVAGTSGYNEQFF.

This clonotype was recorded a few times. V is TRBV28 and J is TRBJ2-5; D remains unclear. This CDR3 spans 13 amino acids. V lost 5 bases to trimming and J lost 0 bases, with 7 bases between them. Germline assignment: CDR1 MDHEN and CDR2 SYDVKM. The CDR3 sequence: CASSASYQETQYF. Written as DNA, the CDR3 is TGTGCCAGCAGTGCTTCTTACCAAGAGACCCAGTACTTC.

Here the CDR3 reads CASSSWRGSTDTQYF. CDR3 bases: TGCGCCAGCAGCTCTTGGCGCGGGAGCACAGATACGCAGTATTTT. V and J are TRBV5-1 and TRBJ2-3; D is perhaps TRBD2 (5 bases). The germline V and J ends were trimmed by 3 bases and 0 bases, with 11 bases remaining between them. Germline V gene lookup returns CDR1 SGHRS and CDR2 YFSETQ. The CDR3 totals 15 residues.

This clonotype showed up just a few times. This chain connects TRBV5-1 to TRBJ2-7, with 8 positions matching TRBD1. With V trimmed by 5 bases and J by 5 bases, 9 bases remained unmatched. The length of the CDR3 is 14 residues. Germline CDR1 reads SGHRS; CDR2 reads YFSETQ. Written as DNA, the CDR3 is TGCGCCAGCAGAGACAACACAGGGGGGCACGAGCAGTACTTC. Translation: CASRDNTGGHEQYF. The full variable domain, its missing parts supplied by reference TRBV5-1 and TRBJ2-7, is KAGVTQTPRYLIKTRGQQVTLSCSPISGHRSVSWYQQTPGQGLQFLFEYFSETQRNKGNFPGRFSGRQFSNSRSEMNVSTLELGDSALYLCASRDNTGGHEQYFGPGTRLTVT.

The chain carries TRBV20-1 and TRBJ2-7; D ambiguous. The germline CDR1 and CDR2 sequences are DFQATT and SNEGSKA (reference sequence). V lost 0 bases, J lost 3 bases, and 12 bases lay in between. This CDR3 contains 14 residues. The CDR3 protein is CSARDRGILYEQYF. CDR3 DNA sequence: TGCAGTGCTAGAGATCGTGGGATCCTCTACGAGCAGTACTTC.